A single sample is the source of the 8 T cell receptor beta chains below, sequenced in a study of Tregs in tolerant kidney transplant recipients. TCRdb keeps only in-frame clones here, not all; method: immunoSEQ multiplex PCR. The sample consists of about 120,000 clones, roughly 92% of them appearing once. Sequencing was carried out using CD4+ T cells from blood. The receptors derive from a human donor in good health.

V is TRBV6-1 and J is TRBJ1-2, with D perhaps matching TRBD1 (6 bases). In germline, CDR1 is MNHNS, CDR2 SASEGT. The CDR3 extends over 15 amino acids. The germline V and J ends were trimmed by 8 bases and 1 base, with 17 bases remaining between them. CDR3 coding DNA: TGTGCCAGCCCAGGGGCAGGGGCGATTAACTATGGCTACACCTTC. Translated: CASPGAGAINYGYTF.

The chain joins TRBV10-2 to TRBJ1-6; D is undetermined. Germline-derived CDR1 and CDR2 are WSHSY and SAAADI. This CDR3 has 15 residues. The V gene lost 5 bases and the J gene lost 1 base, with 9 bases spanning the gap. CDR3 sequence reads: CASSLRESYNSPLHF. CDR3 DNA sequence: TGCGCCAGCAGTCTAAGGGAGTCCTATAATTCACCCCTCCACTTT.

The rearrangement joins TRBV10-3 to TRBJ1-1, with TRBD1 as a possible D gene (5 bases). Trimming shortened V by 7 bases and J by 0 bases, and 9 bases separated the two germline ends. The CDR3 runs to 13 residues. Germline V gene data show CDR1 as ENHRY and CDR2 as SYGVKD. This CDR3 is CAIKGRMNTEAFF. In DNA, the CDR3 is TGTGCCATCAAGGGGCGTATGAACACTGAAGCTTTCTTT.

The gene calls are TRBV18 and TRBJ2-5, with TRBD1 as a possible D gene (7 bases). Per germline, CDR1 KGHSH and CDR2 LQKENI. Trimming took off 0 bases at V and 4 bases at J, with 12 bases between the two ends. This CDR3 has 15 residues. The CDR3: CASSPPWQGGETQYF. The CDR3 DNA reads TGTGCCAGCTCACCACCGTGGCAGGGGGGAGAGACCCAGTACTTC.

This clone appeared a few times. The chain couples TRBV9 to TRBJ2-5; possible D gene TRBD1, 5 bases. The V gene lost 5 bases and the J gene lost 0 bases, with 8 bases spanning the gap. Per the germline V gene, CDR1 is SGDLS and CDR2 is YYNGEE. This CDR3 contains 13 residues. CDR3 amino acids: CASSRQYQETQYF. DNA for the CDR3: TGTGCCAGCAGTCGACAGTACCAAGAGACCCAGTACTTC.

This clone was counted once. CDR3 sequence (DNA): TGTGCCAGCAGTGAAGCACGGACCATACTGGGCTACACCTTC. It specifies CASSEARTILGYTF. The V call is TRBV6-1, the J call TRBJ1-2, with D unclear. Trimming shortened V by 0 bases and J by 8 bases, and 13 bases separated the two germline ends. Germline CDR1 is MNHNS and CDR2 is SASEGT. The CDR3 contains 14 residues.

The CDR3 region is CASHQDRNQPQHF. The CDR3 nucleotides read TGTGCCAGCCACCAGGATCGCAATCAGCCCCAGCATTTT. The V and J genes are TRBV2 and TRBJ1-5; D not certain. Germline V lookup: CDR1 SNHLY, CDR2 FYNNEI. The CDR3 sequence is 13 residues long. Trimming removed 8 bases from V and 2 bases from J, with 10 bases in between. The whole variable domain, filled in from reference TRBV2 and TRBJ1-5, reads EPEVTQTPSHQVTQMGQEVILRCVPISNHLYFYWYRQILGQKVEFLVSFYNNEISEKSEIFDDQFSVERPDGSNFTLKIRSTKLEDSAMYFCASHQDRNQPQHFGDGTRLSIL.

This sequence joins TRBV27 and TRBJ1-4; D not resolved. Germline V lookup: CDR1 MNHEY, CDR2 SMNVEV (reference sequence). The CDR3 has 12 amino acids. V dropped 9 bases and J dropped 10 bases, with 15 bases sitting between them. CDR3 DNA: TGTGCCAGAAGCCCATCGGGTGGAAAACTGTTTTTT. Translating it yields CARSPSGGKLFF.